This TCR beta chain was sequenced during a study of cytomegalovirus exposure and HLA in healthy donors. A note on this clone: Its antigen is not identified.

The PCR contained 60 Vbeta and 13 Jbeta primers. Clones were sequenced by immunoSEQ multiplex PCR, and TCRdb holds only the in-frame ones, with some missing. The sample lists around 150,000 clones, approximately 61% occurring once. Study-level findings and limits: It was reported that the classifier diagnosed cytomegalovirus status with high specificity and sensitivity in both the original and validation cohorts.

With 5 bases clipped from V and 2 bases from J, the junction kept 11 bases outside the gene matches. The CDR3 is made up of 15 amino acids. Germline CDR1 SQVTM, CDR2 ANQGSEA. This TCR was sampled from a human donor in good health. The V gene is TRBV29-1, the J gene TRBJ1-1, with 7 bases aligning to TRBD1. Source material: PBMCs. In DNA, the CDR3 is TGCAGCGTTCTTGACAGGGTGCGGGGCAACACTGAAGCTTTCTTT. Protein product: CSVLDRVRGNTEAFF.